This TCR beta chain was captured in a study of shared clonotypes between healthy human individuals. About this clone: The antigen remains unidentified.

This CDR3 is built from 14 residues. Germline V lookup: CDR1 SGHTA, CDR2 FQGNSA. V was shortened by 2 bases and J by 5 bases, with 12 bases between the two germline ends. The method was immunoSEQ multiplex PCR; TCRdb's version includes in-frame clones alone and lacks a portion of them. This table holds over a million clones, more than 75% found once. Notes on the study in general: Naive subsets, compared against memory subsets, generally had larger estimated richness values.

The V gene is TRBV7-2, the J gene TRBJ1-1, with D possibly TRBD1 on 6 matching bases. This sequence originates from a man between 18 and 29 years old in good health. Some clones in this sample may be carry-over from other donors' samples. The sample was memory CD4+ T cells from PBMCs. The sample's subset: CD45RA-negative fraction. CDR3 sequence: CASSLRGMGTEAFF. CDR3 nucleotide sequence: TGTGCCAGCAGCTTAAGGGGGATGGGGACTGAAGCTTTCTTT. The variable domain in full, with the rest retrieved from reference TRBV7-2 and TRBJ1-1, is GAGVSQSPSNKVTEKGKDVELRCDPISGHTALYWYRQSLGQGLEFLIYFQGNSAPDKSGLPSDRFSAERTGGSVSTLTIQRTQQEDSAVYLCASSLRGMGTEAFFGQGTRLTVV.